Following are 32 T cell receptor beta chains from one sample sequenced in a study of blood T cell repertoires in COVID-19. The method was immunoSEQ multiplex PCR; TCRdb's version includes in-frame clones alone and lacks a portion of them. The sample records approximately 65,000 clones, around 86% being singletons. The specimen was peripheral blood. The receptors were sampled from a man aged 35-49 years with acute or convalescent COVID-19.

This chain uses TRBV25-1 with TRBJ2-3; D might be TRBD1 (7 bases). Trimming removed 6 bases from V and 1 base from J, with 17 bases in between. The germline V gene encodes CDR1 MGHDK and CDR2 SYGVNS. This CDR3 comprises 16 residues. The CDR3 coding sequence is TGTGCCAGCAGGAGGGGGCAGGGGGGAGGCACAGATACGCAGTATTTT. This encodes CASRRGQGGGTDTQYF. The whole variable domain, filled in from reference TRBV25-1 and TRBJ2-3, reads EADIYQTPRYLVIGTGKKITLECSQTMGHDKMYWYQQDPGMELHLIHYSYGVNSTEKGDLSSESTVSRIRTEHFPLTLESARPSHTSQYLCASRRGQGGGTDTQYFGPGTRLTVL.

The V and J genes are TRBV28 and TRBJ1-3, with TRBD1 identical over 7 bases. The CDR3 sequence is 15 residues long. CDR1 MDHEN and CDR2 SYDVKM come from the germline V gene. V was clipped by 10 bases and J by 5 bases; unmatched bases: 14. For the CDR3, the DNA is TGTGCCACCACACTTGGGACAGAATTACGAAACACCATATATTTT. Its protein is CATTLGTELRNTIYF.

The chain joins TRBV9 to TRBJ2-2, with 7 bases that match TRBD1. V was pared by 4 bases and J by 4 bases, with 7 bases of the junction left unmatched. The CDR3 totals 15 residues. Germline V CDR1 and CDR2: SGDLS, YYNGEE. The CDR3 loop reads CASSLTGTATGELFF. The CDR3 DNA reads TGTGCCAGCAGCTTGACCGGGACAGCCACCGGGGAGCTGTTTTTT.

The chain has TRBV5-6 and TRBJ2-7, with a possible D match to TRBD1 (6 bases). From germline, CDR1 is SGHDT and CDR2 YYEEEE. CDR3 length: 15 residues. The germline V and J ends were trimmed by 2 bases and 1 base, with 13 bases remaining between them. The CDR3 sequence: CASSFAGAGSYEQYF. DNA for the CDR3: TGTGCCAGCAGCTTCGCAGGGGCCGGATCCTACGAGCAGTACTTC.

The V gene is TRBV6-5, the J gene TRBJ2-7, with a weak D call TRBD2 (6 bases). Trimming pared 4 bases from V and 2 bases from J, leaving 9 bases between. The CDR3 contains 13 residues. Germline CDR1 reads MNHEY; CDR2 reads SVGAGI. CDR3 region: CASSSAGPYEQYF. The CDR3 DNA reads as TGTGCCAGCAGTTCAGCGGGTCCCTACGAGCAGTACTTC.

The chain is built from TRBV25-1 and TRBJ2-3, with D possibly being TRBD2 (6 bases). Germline lookup yields CDR1 MGHDK and CDR2 SYGVNS. V was shortened by 4 bases and J by 1 base, with 12 bases between the two germline ends. The CDR3 is 15 residues long. The CDR3 DNA sequence: TGTGCCAGCAGTGGACTAGGAGAGGGCACAGATACGCAGTATTTT. Translating it yields CASSGLGEGTDTQYF.

The V call is TRBV5-1, the J call TRBJ1-4; D is perhaps TRBD1 (6 bases). The CDR3 loop spans 14 amino acids. Trimming cost V 2 bases and J 6 bases, with 11 bases left between them. Germline V gene lookup returns CDR1 SGHRS and CDR2 YFSETQ. CDR3 region: CASSFRGGDEKLFF. In DNA form, the CDR3 reads TGCGCCAGCAGCTTCAGGGGAGGGGATGAAAAACTGTTTTTT.

The chain carries TRBV2 and TRBJ1-2; D unresolved. Per the germline V gene, CDR1 is SNHLY and CDR2 is FYNNEI. V lost 4 bases and J 1 base, leaving 10 bases between the germline ends. The CDR3 length is 14 residues. In DNA, the CDR3 is TGTGCCAGCAGTGGAATCTATCGTAACTATGGCTACACCTTC. Its translation is CASSGIYRNYGYTF.

J is TRBJ1-2 and V is TRBV30; D might be TRBD1 (6 bases). Germline V gene lookup returns CDR1 GTSNPN and CDR2 SVGIG (reference sequence). CDR3 length: 14 residues. The V and J ends lost 5 bases and 0 bases respectively, with 13 bases between them. The CDR3 protein is CAWAPDRTNYGYTF. CDR3 bases: TGTGCCTGGGCGCCCGACAGGACTAACTATGGCTACACCTTC.

The V call is TRBV12-3 or TRBV12-4, the J call TRBJ1-1; the D is unclear. Trimming cost V 5 bases and J 0 bases, with 7 bases left between them. The CDR3 covers 13 residues. The CDR3, as DNA: TGTGCCAGCAGTCTTCGGTTGAACACTGAAGCTTTCTTT. Translated: CASSLRLNTEAFF.

This clone was seen a single time. The chain has TRBV6-5 and TRBJ2-3; TRBD2 is a possible D gene (5 bases). V was clipped by 7 bases and J by 4 bases, with 12 bases between them. CDR3 length equals 13 residues. The germline V gene encodes CDR1 MNHEY and CDR2 SVGAGI. CDR3 sequence: CASTRGAADTQYF. Here the CDR3 DNA reads TGTGCCAGCACCCGGGGAGCCGCAGATACGCAGTATTTT.

The chain links TRBV9 to TRBJ1-2; D possibly corresponds to TRBD1 (5 bases). V was shortened by 3 bases and J by 5 bases, with 20 bases between the two germline ends. There are 16 residues in the CDR3. CDR1 and CDR2 from the germline V gene are SGDLS and YYNGEE. The CDR3 nucleotides read TGTGCCAGCAGCGGATCAGCGCCCCAGGGCATATATGGCTACACCTTC. This encodes CASSGSAPQGIYGYTF. Drawing the rest from reference TRBV9 and TRBJ1-2, the complete variable domain is DSGVTQTPKHLITATGQRVTLRCSPRSGDLSVYWYQQSLDQGLQFLIQYYNGEERAKGNILERFSAQQFPDLHSELNLSSLELGDSALYFCASSGSAPQGIYGYTFGSGTRLTVV.

The genes are TRBV6-5 and TRBJ1-1; D unresolved. CDR1 MNHEY and CDR2 SVGAGI come from the germline V gene. The V end lost 6 bases, the J end lost 6 bases, and 11 bases lay between the germline ends. The length of the CDR3 is 12 residues. CDR3 amino acids: CASSPGSAEAFF. The CDR3 DNA reads as TGTGCCAGCAGCCCCGGGTCGGCTGAAGCTTTCTTT.

The V and J genes are TRBV7-2 and TRBJ1-2, with TRBD1 matching over 9 bases. Germline V gene lookup returns CDR1 SGHTA and CDR2 FQGNSA. Losses at the gene ends were 3 bases for V and 4 bases for J; bases not matched to a gene: 9. The CDR3 is made up of 16 amino acids. CDR3 sequence: CASSFQGQGSFYGYTF. For the CDR3, the DNA is TGTGCCAGCAGCTTCCAAGGACAGGGGAGCTTCTATGGCTACACCTTC.

The J gene is TRBJ1-2, the V gene TRBV3-1 (or the pseudogene TRBV3-2); tentatively, D is TRBD1 (5 bases). Germline V CDR1 and CDR2: LGHDT, YNNKEL (reference sequence). CDR3 length equals 15 residues. Between the trimmed V and J ends, which lost 0 bases and 4 bases, there was a span of 12 bases. DNA for the CDR3: TGTGCCAGCAGCCAAGATCAGGGCCGACGCTATGGCTACACCTTC. Its protein product is CASSQDQGRRYGYTF.

The chain carries TRBV13 and TRBJ2-3, with D possibly matching TRBD1 (7 bases). Germline-derived CDR1 and CDR2 are PRHDT and FYEKMQ (reference sequence). V lost 4 bases, J lost 9 bases, and 20 bases lay in between. The CDR3 sequence is 15 residues long. The CDR3 loop reads CASSSGPESGGTQYF. The CDR3 DNA sequence: TGTGCCAGCAGCTCGGGGCCCGAATCAGGGGGGACGCAGTATTTT.

The chain links TRBV5-8 to TRBJ1-6; D remains ambiguous. This CDR3 comprises 16 residues. Germline CDR1 and CDR2: SGHTS and YDEGEE. V was trimmed by 0 bases and J by 10 bases, leaving 17 bases between them. DNA of the CDR3: TGTGCCAGCAGCTTGGGTTCGGAACGCCGGGTGTCACCCCTCCACTTT. The encoded protein is CASSLGSERRVSPLHF.

The sample holds a few counts of this clone. This chain links TRBV9 with TRBJ1-6; D is undetermined. The CDR3 is made up of 14 amino acids. CDR1 and CDR2 (germline): SGDLS, YYNGEE. The germline V and J ends were trimmed by 1 base and 9 bases, with 11 bases remaining between them. In DNA form, the CDR3 reads TGTGCCAGCAGCGTAAGATCATCGAGTTCACCCCTCCACTTT. Encoded protein: CASSVRSSSSPLHF.

DNA for the CDR3: TGTGCCAGCCGCCTCGTTAATTGGGGAGACGCTGAAGCTTTCTTT. Its translation is CASRLVNWGDAEAFF. The rearrangement joins TRBV28 to TRBJ1-1; the D is unclear. Looked up from germline, CDR1 is MDHEN and CDR2 is SYDVKM. The V end was cut by 8 bases, the J end by 6 bases, with 22 bases between. The CDR3 loop spans 15 amino acids.

In regard to this clone: The junction shows a germline mismatch at one end, possibly a read error. The V call is TRBV4-1, the J call TRBJ1-2; no clear D. The germline V gene has CDR1 MGHRA and CDR2 YSYEKL. This CDR3 spans 15 amino acids. The DNA for the CDR3 is TGCGCCAGCAGGCAAGATCGAGGGATCGACTATGGCTACACCTTC. It encodes CASRQDRGIDYGYTF.

The chain uses TRBV7-2 and TRBJ2-7; 8 nucleotides agree with TRBD1. The CDR3 is 16 amino acids. Germline V gene data show CDR1 as SGHTA and CDR2 as FQGNSA. Trimming removed 3 bases from V and 1 base from J; junction bases left unmatched: 8. The CDR3 loop reads CASSFAQGALSYEQYF. The CDR3 DNA reads TGTGCCAGCAGCTTCGCCCAGGGGGCCCTTTCCTACGAGCAGTACTTC.

This clone was seen only a few times. This chain links TRBV10-3 with TRBJ1-1, with 7 bases that match TRBD1. The ends lost 3 bases at V and 0 bases at J; junction bases unmatched: 4. This CDR3 has 15 amino acids. The V gene's germline CDR1 is ENHRY and CDR2 SYGVKD. The chain's CDR3 is CAISELQGMNTEAFF. CDR3 nucleotide sequence: TGTGCCATCAGTGAACTACAGGGGATGAACACTGAAGCTTTCTTT.

The rearrangement links TRBV10-1 to TRBJ2-5, with D hard to call. Germline values: CDR1 WNHNN, CDR2 SYGVQD (reference sequence). The length of the CDR3 is 14 residues. V lost 0 bases and J lost 2, with 7 bases in between. Here the CDR3 reads CASSESYSQETQYF. The CDR3, as DNA: TGCGCCAGCAGTGAGTCGTACAGTCAAGAGACCCAGTACTTC.

This clone has a single count. J is TRBJ2-3 and V is TRBV6-2 or TRBV6-3, with 8 positions matching TRBD1. Germline-derived CDR1 and CDR2 are MNHEY and SVGEGT. J lost 4 bases, V lost 5 bases, and 8 bases had no gene match. The CDR3 spans 15 residues. This CDR3 is CASSQGTGEADTQYF. In nucleotides, the CDR3 is TGTGCCAGCAGTCAGGGGACAGGCGAAGCAGATACGCAGTATTTT.

V gene TRBV4-1 combines with J gene TRBJ2-7; TRBD2 is a possible D gene (7 bases). The CDR3 spans 14 residues. The germline gives CDR1 MGHRA, CDR2 YSYEKL. Trimming left V 2 bases short and J 5 bases short, with 13 bases between. CDR3 sequence reads: CASSQFGGADEQYF. The CDR3 nucleotides read TGCGCCAGCAGCCAATTTGGGGGGGCGGACGAGCAGTACTTC.

The genes are TRBV12-3 or TRBV12-4 and TRBJ1-5, with 9 bases aligning to TRBD1. The CDR3 consists of 12 residues. Trimming removed 8 bases from V and 8 bases from J; junction bases left unmatched: 4. The CDR3 coding sequence is TGTGCCAGCGCGCGGGACAGGGAGCCCCAGCATTTT. Translation: CASARDREPQHF.

In its sample, this clone was seen once. V and J are TRBV24-1 and TRBJ2-7; 9 bases fit TRBD1. This CDR3 has 16 residues. Germline V gene lookup returns CDR1 KGHDR and CDR2 SFDVKD. The V and J ends lost 3 bases and 5 bases, in that order; junction bases with no gene match: 10. In nucleotides, the CDR3 is TGTGCCACCAGTGATGAATCCGGGACAGGGTCTGACGAGCAGTACTTC. It yields the protein CATSDESGTGSDEQYF.

The chain has TRBV30 and TRBJ2-7, with D possibly being TRBD1 (6 bases). The CDR3 loop spans 16 amino acids. Trimming pared 4 bases from V and 7 bases from J, leaving 26 bases between. The germline CDR1 and CDR2 sequences are GTSNPN and SVGIG (reference sequence). Written as DNA, the CDR3 is TGTGCCTGGACATATACCCCCGGGGCAGGGGTTCGGGAGCAGTACTTC. It is translated as CAWTYTPGAGVREQYF.

J is TRBJ2-1 and V is TRBV6-6, with 9 bases identical to TRBD2. V was clipped by 7 bases and J by 5 bases; unmatched bases: 9. The CDR3 has 15 residues. The germline V gene has CDR1 MNHNY and CDR2 SVGAGI (reference sequence). This CDR3 is CASTHGAGGHNEQFF. The CDR3 nucleotides read TGTGCCAGCACCCACGGGGCGGGGGGGCACAATGAGCAGTTCTTC.

On this clone: This CDR3 is also generated by other DNA sequences in the sample. The chain uses TRBV12-3 or TRBV12-4 and TRBJ1-5; D ambiguous. The CDR3 runs to 13 residues. Deletions cut 2 bases from V and 7 bases from J, with 9 bases between. The CDR3 region is CASSLKEGQPQHF. As DNA, the CDR3 is TGTGCCAGCAGTTTAAAGGAGGGACAGCCCCAGCATTTT.

J is TRBJ2-2 and V is TRBV27, with TRBD1 matching 9 bases. Germline lookup yields CDR1 MNHEY and CDR2 SMNVEV (reference sequence). The CDR3 runs to 15 residues. V was clipped by 6 bases and J by 6 bases; unmatched bases: 8. The CDR3 loop reads CASRTLQGAAGELFF. As DNA, the CDR3 is TGTGCCAGCAGAACCTTACAGGGGGCGGCCGGGGAGCTGTTTTTT.

The genes are TRBV19 and TRBJ1-2; no clear D gene. The V gene lost 4 bases and the J gene lost 8 bases, with 17 bases spanning the gap. In germline, CDR1 is LNHDA, CDR2 SQIVND (reference sequence). The CDR3 loop spans 14 amino acids. The CDR3 DNA reads as TGTGCCAGTAGTAGAGGTCCGGTTCCCTACGGCTACACCTTC. Its translation: CASSRGPVPYGYTF.